This T cell receptor beta chain emerged from a study of T-cell memory formation after mild COVID-19 listed by TCRdb under 2021. About the full investigation: TCR sequence clusters from the two donors were largely donor specific. In a couple of donors, T-cell clones that expanded and contracted after mild COVID-19 were tracked by sequencing TCRalpha and TCRbeta repertoires over time. Two young, previously healthy adult volunteers made up the cohort, one male and one female.

Sequencing used an Illumina NovaSeq 6000. TCRalpha and TCRbeta cDNA libraries were built by 5'RACE with constant-segment primers, adding sample barcodes and unique molecular identifiers. RNA was extracted from every sample with Trizol reagent. Amplification of the libraries took two PCR steps, and the second step added a second sample barcode plus Illumina TruSeq adapters. The libraries were sequenced on an Illumina NovaSeq using 2 x 150 bp paired-end reads. The source study handled its data this way. With migec v1.2.7, reads were demultiplexed and then collapsed into UMI-guided consensus sequences. Using mixcr v2.1.11, UMI consensuses were aligned to TRA and TRB V and J templates and then assembled into clonotypes. A clonotype was counted as expanded or contracted only when both edgeR and NoisET called the clonotype significant, with the noise models trained on biological replicates. For edgeR calls, the thresholds were a false discovery rate-adjusted p below 0.01 and a log2 fold-change of 1. PCA with hierarchical clustering of max-normalized trajectories of the 1000 most abundant clonotypes was used as exploratory dynamics analysis. Separately sequenced CD4+ and CD8+ repertoires were used to assign the CD4 or CD8 phenotype of responding clones. TCRdb trimmed public reads at Q25 via fastp, called clones via MiXCR and kept in-frame beta chains. One record per CDR3 amino acid sequence lists the most common genes and DNA. What appears here as the V and J calls and clone size reflects TCRdb's work, not the paper's. The sample includes 350,000 to 400,000 distinct CDR3 sequences, with approximately 15% observed a single time. The ten largest clones take up about 20% of the sample.

The V end loses 6 bases and the J end loses 5 bases, and a stretch of 19 bases separates them. The CDR3 contains 15 residues, cysteine and phenylalanine counted. Only the CDR3 portion is preserved as DNA: 45 bases, with reading frame beginning at the first base. As for this clonotype: Its antigen is unknown. Per-nucleotide qualities are absent, and no much larger clonotype sits a single base away.

Study-wide findings and limitations: Some responding clones were detected in pre-infection memory, suggesting pre-existing cross-reactive memory T cells joined the SARS-CoV-2 response. The second-wave clones that peaked on day 37 were not confirmed to be SARS-CoV-2 specific. The study covered only a couple of mild cases, and larger cohorts including severe cases with pre-infection samples were considered necessary. Balanced CD4/CD8 phenotypes were observed for clones contracting from day 15 to 85, whereas a bias towards CD4+ was observed for a second wave of clones expanding from day 15 to 37. Contracting CD4+ clones turned up mainly in the CM and EM memory subsets, whereas EMRA was where CD8+ clones were enriched.

PBMCs were isolated by Ficoll-Paque density gradient centrifugation. Sequencing was performed on PBMCs or a T cell subset sorted from them (not recorded which). The rearrangement combines TRBV12-3 or TRBV12-4 with TRBJ2-5; the D segment may tentatively be TRBD1 or TRBD2, each giving 6 matched bases. This receptor was obtained from a young man who had mild COVID-19 (a few samples of this study predate the infection). The sample titles of this study are shuffled in the database, so cell type and time point are left out; the donor was told from shared clones. CDR3 sequence: CASSPRRGVAETQYF. The DNA sequence is TGTGCCAGCAGCCCCCGTAGGGGGGTAGCGGAGACCCAGTACTTC.